The 8 T cell receptor beta chains below come from one sample, sequenced in a study of human T cells and chemical hapten exposure. From the RACE reads, TCRdb called clonotypes with MiXCR, one entry per CDR3 protein. Here the sample spans about 68,000 distinct CDR3 sequences, 9.5% to 13% being singletons. Indicated time point: pre-sensitization, week 0. Noted treatment: therapeutic diphenylcyclopropenone sensitization with weekly scalp DPC. The sequencing here drew on whole blood, taken in connection with sensitization to the hapten diphenylcyclopropenone (DPC). These receptors all come from a woman in her forties or fifties with alopecia areata. Some clones in this sample may be carry-over from other donors' samples.

J is TRBJ1-1 and V is TRBV18; possibly TRBD1 for D (6 bases). The germline gives CDR1 KGHSH, CDR2 LQKENI. The CDR3 consists of 16 residues. The ends were cut back, 3 bases at V and 5 bases at J, with 19 bases in the middle. CDR3 region: CASSPMAAPRGTEAFF. Written as DNA, the CDR3 is TGTGCCAGCTCACCTATGGCAGCCCCGAGGGGGACTGAAGCTTTCTTT.

This clonotype was observed many times. The chain recombines TRBV18 with TRBJ2-6; 9 bases line up with TRBD1. V shed 3 bases, J shed 3 bases, and the junction held 9 bases outside the gene matches. The CDR3 is made up of 18 amino acids. In germline, CDR1 is KGHSH, CDR2 LQKENI. The CDR3, as DNA: TGTGCCAGCTCACCTCTGACAGGGGGACTGGATGGGGCCAACGTCCTGACTTTC. As protein: CASSPLTGGLDGANVLTF.

This clonotype was counted ten times or more. This chain joins TRBV9 and TRBJ2-3, with 8 bases fitting TRBD2. Germline assignment: CDR1 SGDLS and CDR2 YYNGEE. The ends lost 4 bases at V and 0 bases at J; junction bases unmatched: 13. CDR3 size: 18 residues. The CDR3 sequence: CASSPLAGGFLSTDTQYF. The CDR3 DNA is TGTGCCAGCAGCCCCCTGGCGGGGGGCTTTCTAAGCACAGATACGCAGTATTTT.

The chain uses TRBV18 and TRBJ1-1, with 7 bases identical to TRBD1. CDR1 and CDR2 from the germline V gene are KGHSH and LQKENI. Trimming took 3 bases from V and 4 from J; bases not matched to a gene: 8. The CDR3 has 15 residues. This chain's CDR3 is CASSPQRTGFTEAFF. CDR3 nucleotide sequence: TGTGCCAGCTCACCCCAGCGGACAGGTTTCACTGAAGCTTTCTTT.

This clonotype was found many times. J is TRBJ1-2 and V is TRBV29-1, with TRBD1 matching 7 bases. From germline, CDR1 is SQVTM and CDR2 ANQGSEA. CDR3 length: 11 amino acids. V dropped 6 bases and J dropped 4; count of bases not matched to a gene: 2. The CDR3 region has the DNA TGCAGCGTGGGACAGCTCTATGGCTACACCTTC. It codes for CSVGQLYGYTF.

At least ten counts were recorded for this clonotype. The gene calls are TRBV5-1 and TRBJ2-3; 15 bases match TRBD2. Germline CDR1 SGHRS, CDR2 YFSETQ. The length of the CDR3 is 17 residues. Trimming at V came to 4 bases and at J to 6 bases, leaving 9 bases not matched to a gene. The DNA of the CDR3 is TGCGCCAGCAGCCTAGGGACTAGCGGGGGGCCTCGGGATACGCAGTATTTT. Translation: CASSLGTSGGPRDTQYF.

This clonotype appeared many times. This sequence joins TRBV30 and TRBJ1-1; D unresolved. The V end lost 0 bases, the J end lost 7 bases, and 12 bases lay between the germline ends. This CDR3 comprises 13 residues. Germline V lookup: CDR1 GTSNPN, CDR2 SVGIG (reference sequence). CDR3 in amino acids: CAWSVTAWGEAFF. Written as DNA, the CDR3 is TGTGCCTGGAGTGTCACGGCCTGGGGTGAAGCTTTCTTT.

As concerns this clonotype: The junction departs from the called germline gene at one end, perhaps through a read error. The chain is built from TRBV6-6 and TRBJ1-6, with D unresolved. The CDR3 extends over 17 amino acids. Germline V gene data show CDR1 as MNHNY and CDR2 as SVGAGI (reference sequence). The CDR3 here is CASSYPAKGSYNSPLDF. CDR3 DNA: TGTGCCAGCAGTTACCCCGCGAAGGGCTCCTATAATTCACCCCTCGACTTT.